This passage covers 32 T cell receptor beta chains from one sample sequenced in a study of blood T cell repertoires in COVID-19. Profiling relied on immunoSEQ multiplex PCR, and the TCRdb table lists in-frame clones only, not all of them. Seen here are about 260,000 clones, about 80% observed once, and the top ten hold over 1.5%. Material for sequencing was peripheral blood. The receptors come from a woman older than 75 with acute or convalescent COVID-19.

This rearrangement joins TRBV10-3 to TRBJ1-2; 8 bases are a match to TRBD1. The ends lost 4 bases at V and 5 bases at J; junction bases unmatched: 9. The CDR3 has 15 residues. Germline-derived CDR1 and CDR2 are ENHRY and SYGVKD. CDR3 bases: TGTGCCATCAGTGTCCAGGGGGCCGGGGCTTATGGCTACACCTTC. Translation gives CAISVQGAGAYGYTF.

The V and J genes are TRBV4-1 and TRBJ1-3, with 11 bases that match TRBD1. CDR3 length: 16 amino acids. CDR1 is MGHRA, CDR2 YSYEKL, per germline. The J segment lost 2 bases and the V segment lost 3 bases, leaving 3 bases of the junction unmatched. This chain's CDR3 is CASSHGGQGAGNTIYF. In DNA form, the CDR3 reads TGCGCCAGCAGCCATGGGGGACAGGGGGCTGGAAACACCATATATTTT.

In this sample, this clone turned up a few times. The chain joins TRBV6-5 to TRBJ1-1; tentative D call: TRBD1 (5 bases). CDR1 is MNHEY, CDR2 SVGAGI, per germline. The CDR3 runs to 12 residues. V dropped 10 bases and J dropped 10 bases, with 19 bases sitting between them. CDR3 nucleotide sequence: TGTGCCACCATTATCGGGGGACGGGCAGCTTTCTTT. Its protein is CATIIGGRAAFF.

This clone was observed a handful of times. The chain joins TRBV19 to TRBJ1-5, with 7 bases aligning to TRBD1. CDR1 and CDR2 from the germline V gene are LNHDA and SQIVND (reference sequence). This CDR3 region has 17 residues. The J segment lost 2 bases and the V segment lost 4 bases, leaving 11 bases of the junction unmatched. The CDR3 DNA sequence: TGTGCCAGTAGTACGCGACAGGGAAAAGGAGGCAATCAGCCCCAGCATTTT. This codes for CASSTRQGKGGNQPQHF.

This chain links TRBV7-2 with TRBJ2-1, with 7 bases matching TRBD2. Germline CDR1 is SGHTA and CDR2 is FQGNSA. The CDR3 extends over 14 amino acids. The V and J ends lost 5 bases and 6 bases, in that order; junction bases with no gene match: 7. The CDR3 DNA reads TGTGCCAGCAGCCCTCAACTAGCGAGCAATGAGCAGTTCTTC. Translation gives CASSPQLASNEQFF.

V usage is TRBV5-1 and J usage is TRBJ1-1; TRBD1 matches at 8 bases. The CDR3 contains 14 residues. Germline trimming cut 2 bases from V and 4 bases from J; bases unmatched to any gene: 4. The germline V gene encodes CDR1 SGHRS and CDR2 YFSETQ. In DNA, the CDR3 is TGCGCCAGCAGCTTCCGGACAGGGTCCACTGAAGCTTTCTTT. This sequence encodes CASSFRTGSTEAFF.

V gene TRBV4-2 combines with J gene TRBJ2-7, with D hard to call. Trimming took 0 bases from V and 3 from J, leaving 9 bases between them. CDR3 length equals 14 residues. Germline CDR1 reads LGHNA; CDR2 reads YNFKEQ. CDR3 sequence reads: CASSQDLVDYEQYF. The CDR3 DNA follows: TGTGCCAGCAGCCAAGATCTAGTTGACTACGAGCAGTACTTC.

This clone has just one count. The chain combines TRBV7-9 with TRBJ1-4, with a weak D call TRBD1 (6 bases). The CDR3 is 15 residues long. Per germline, CDR1 SEHNR and CDR2 FQNEAQ (reference sequence). The V end lost 5 bases, the J end lost 5 bases, and 15 bases lay between the germline ends. This chain's CDR3 is CASSPLATGNEKLFF. CDR3 bases: TGTGCCAGCAGCCCCCTCGCCACAGGGAATGAAAAACTGTTTTTT.

The count of this clone is one. The rearrangement uses TRBV2 and TRBJ1-1; D ambiguous. This CDR3 region has 14 residues. V lost 1 base to trimming and J lost 1 base, with 7 bases between them. Per germline, CDR1 SNHLY and CDR2 FYNNEI. CDR3 in amino acids: CASSEVGGNTEAFF. CDR3 sequence (DNA): TGTGCCAGCAGTGAAGTGGGAGGGAACACTGAAGCTTTCTTT.

The V call is TRBV7-3, the J call TRBJ1-2; D may be TRBD1 (6 bases). This CDR3 comprises 13 residues. Germline V gives CDR1 SGHTA, CDR2 FQGTGA. V lost 3 bases to trimming and J lost 3 bases, with 8 bases between them. The CDR3 nucleotides are TGTGCCAGCAGCTTCGCAGGGGACTATGGCTACACCTTC. Its protein product is CASSFAGDYGYTF.

This chain uses TRBV27 with TRBJ2-7, with a tentative D call TRBD2 (5 bases). The V gene's germline CDR1 is MNHEY and CDR2 SMNVEV (reference sequence). The CDR3 sequence is 15 residues long. V lost 5 bases to trimming and J lost 3 bases, with 17 bases between them. The CDR3 region has the DNA TGTGCCAGCAGTATGGCGTGGACTGGAGTCTACGAGCAGTACTTC. Its protein is CASSMAWTGVYEQYF.

The rearrangement uses TRBV30 and TRBJ1-4, with TRBD1 matching 7 bases. The CDR3 totals 16 residues. J gave up 0 bases and V 4 bases, and 8 bases lay outside the gene matches. Germline values: CDR1 GTSNPN, CDR2 SVGIG (reference sequence). The chain's CDR3 is CAWTQGKDATNEKLFF. CDR3 nucleotide sequence: TGTGCCTGGACACAGGGGAAAGACGCAACTAATGAAAAACTGTTTTTT.

The CDR3 DNA is TGTGCCAGTAGCGTGCAGGCGGGACTTAACTATGGCTACACCTTC. Its protein product is CASSVQAGLNYGYTF. The V gene is TRBV19, the J gene TRBJ1-2, with a possible D match to TRBD1 (5 bases). The CDR3 loop spans 15 amino acids. Germline V lookup: CDR1 LNHDA, CDR2 SQIVND (reference sequence). V was cut by 6 bases and J by 1 base, with 15 bases left in between.

This chain joins TRBV7-2 and TRBJ1-5; no reliable D call. The CDR3 has 13 residues. Trimming shortened V by 3 bases and J by 7 bases, and 10 bases separated the two germline ends. Germline CDR1 and CDR2: SGHTA and FQGNSA. Here the CDR3 DNA reads TGTGCCAGCAGCTTTCTTGAGTGGCAGCCCCAGCATTTT. The encoded protein is CASSFLEWQPQHF.

This clone was seen a single time. The chain employs TRBV4-1 and TRBJ1-5; 7 bases align to TRBD1. Germline-derived CDR1 and CDR2 are MGHRA and YSYEKL. Trimming at V came to 6 bases and at J to 1 base, leaving 9 bases not matched to a gene. This CDR3 has 16 residues. CDR3 protein: CASRLEGASSNQPQHF. As DNA, the CDR3 is TGCGCCAGCAGGCTAGAGGGGGCATCCAGCAATCAGCCCCAGCATTTT.

The CDR3 nucleotides read TGTGCCAGCAGTTACGTAGGGGCTGGGGCCAACGTCCTGACTTTC. It codes for CASSYVGAGANVLTF. This chain uses TRBV6-5 with TRBJ2-6, with a tentative D call TRBD1 (5 bases). V lost 2 bases, J lost 2 bases, and 7 bases lay in between. CDR3 length: 15 residues. The germline gives CDR1 MNHEY, CDR2 SVGAGI.

This clone was counted a single time. The rearrangement joins TRBV10-2 to TRBJ1-5; 8 nucleotides agree with TRBD1. V dropped 4 bases and J dropped 5; count of bases not matched to a gene: 10. CDR1 is WSHSY, CDR2 SAAADI, per germline. CDR3 size: 16 residues. This CDR3 is CASSGGTGQGYQPQHF. CDR3 coding DNA: TGCGCCAGCAGTGGGGGAACCGGACAGGGCTATCAGCCCCAGCATTTT.

This chain connects TRBV4-3 to TRBJ2-1, with 13 positions matching TRBD2. The germline V gene encodes CDR1 LGHNA and CDR2 YSLEER. J was trimmed by 5 bases and V by 3 bases; bases with no gene match: 1. CDR3 length: 15 amino acids. The DNA for the CDR3 is TGCGCCAGCAGCCAGACTAGCGGGGGGAACAATGAGCAGTTCTTC. Translation gives CASSQTSGGNNEQFF.

This clone was seen a few times. J is TRBJ1-6 and V is TRBV28; D possibly corresponds to TRBD1 (5 bases). The germline gives CDR1 MDHEN, CDR2 SYDVKM. CDR3 length equals 15 residues. V dropped 5 bases and J dropped 6 bases, with 14 bases sitting between them. The CDR3 is CASSRRGLLNSPLHF. In DNA, the CDR3 is TGTGCCAGCAGTCGGAGGGGACTGCTTAATTCACCCCTCCACTTT. Based on the CDR3 plus reference TRBV28 and TRBJ1-6, the full variable domain is DVKVTQSSRYLVKRTGEKVFLECVQDMDHENMFWYRQDPGLGLRLIYFSYDVKMKEKGDIPEGYSVSREKKERFSLILESASTNQTSMYLCASSRRGLLNSPLHFGNGTRLTVT.

This clone was observed a handful of times. The same CDR3 also results from other DNA sequences found in this sample. The chain recombines TRBV6-2 or TRBV6-3 with TRBJ1-1; 8 bases are a match to TRBD1. The CDR3 has 12 amino acids. Germline trimming cut 3 bases from V and 8 bases from J; bases unmatched to any gene: 2. CDR1 is MNHEY and CDR2 is SVGEGT in the germline V gene. The CDR3 nucleotides read TGTGCCAGCAGTTATGACAGGGGCGAAGCTTTCTTT. It specifies CASSYDRGEAFF.

The chain links TRBV19 to TRBJ2-6, with D perhaps TRBD2 (5 bases). The germline CDR1 and CDR2 sequences are LNHDA and SQIVND (reference sequence). This CDR3 is built from 17 residues. Trimming shortened V by 2 bases and J by 3 bases, and 14 bases separated the two germline ends. The chain's CDR3 is CASSIKVRLLGANVLTF. Here the CDR3 DNA reads TGTGCCAGTAGTATAAAAGTAAGACTACTTGGGGCCAACGTCCTGACTTTC.

In its sample, this clone was seen once. The chain employs TRBV5-4 and TRBJ1-2; TRBD1 agrees at 7 bases. J gave up 8 bases and V 4 bases, and 8 bases lay outside the gene matches. Germline values: CDR1 SGHNT, CDR2 YYREEE (reference sequence). The CDR3 consists of 13 residues. CDR3 coding DNA: TGTGCCAGCAGCCCCGAGGACAGGTTGGGCTACACCTTC. The encoded protein is CASSPEDRLGYTF.

The chain uses TRBV4-1 and TRBJ1-3; D is possibly TRBD1 (5 bases). Deletions cut 3 bases from V and 8 bases from J, with 14 bases between. The CDR3 consists of 14 residues. Germline CDR1 reads MGHRA; CDR2 reads YSYEKL. The CDR3 loop is CASSQGPIVDTIYF. In DNA, the CDR3 is TGCGCCAGCAGCCAGGGGCCCATAGTTGACACCATATATTTT.

This clone was detected only once. The V and J genes are TRBV5-1 and TRBJ2-7, with D tentatively TRBD1 (6 bases). CDR3 size: 13 residues. CDR1 and CDR2 from the germline V gene are SGHRS and YFSETQ. The germline V and J ends were trimmed by 4 bases and 3 bases, with 11 bases remaining between them. The CDR3 sequence is CASSPQGYYEQYF. In DNA form, the CDR3 reads TGCGCCAGCAGCCCGCAGGGGTACTACGAGCAGTACTTC.

The chain employs TRBV5-5 and TRBJ1-4; 8 nucleotides line up with TRBD1. From germline, CDR1 is SGHKS and CDR2 YYEKEE (reference sequence). Unmatched junction bases numbered 14, after V lost 5 bases and J lost 8 bases. The CDR3 totals 16 residues. CDR3 DNA sequence: TGTGCCAGCAGTGAGACTTCCCAGGGGGCCTGGGAAAAACTGTTTTTT. This codes for CASSETSQGAWEKLFF. The full variable domain, in which reference TRBV5-5 and TRBJ1-4 provide the parts outside the CDR3, is DAGVTQSPTHLIKTRGQQVTLRCSPISGHKSVSWYQQVLGQGPQFIFQYYEKEERGRGNFPDRFSARQFPNYSSELNVNALLLGDSALYLCASSETSQGAWEKLFFGSGTQLSVL.

This chain joins TRBV6-6 and TRBJ1-5; tentative D call: TRBD1 (5 bases). Trimming shortened V by 5 bases and J by 1 base, and 12 bases separated the two germline ends. The CDR3 has 15 amino acids. Germline V gene data show CDR1 as MNHNY and CDR2 as SVGAGI (reference sequence). The CDR3 sequence: CASSNGRVSNQPQHF. In nucleotides, the CDR3 is TGTGCCAGCAGTAACGGCAGGGTGAGCAATCAGCCCCAGCATTTT.

J is TRBJ2-1 and V is TRBV28; D is possibly TRBD1 (5 bases). V was shortened by 8 bases and J by 7 bases, with 12 bases between the two germline ends. CDR3 size: 12 residues. Germline loops: CDR1 MDHEN, CDR2 SYDVKM. The CDR3 bases are TGTGCCAGCCGTAGGGGCCATAATGAGCAGTTCTTC. It specifies CASRRGHNEQFF.

This sequence joins TRBV19 and TRBJ2-2, with a tentative D call TRBD1 (6 bases). V was clipped by 4 bases and J by 5 bases, with 11 bases between them. Germline assignment: CDR1 LNHDA and CDR2 SQIVND (reference sequence). The CDR3 runs 14 residues. Written as DNA, the CDR3 is TGTGCCAGTAGTACCCCACAGGGAACCGGGGAGCTGTTTTTT. Its translation is CASSTPQGTGELFF.

The chain has TRBV4-3 and TRBJ1-4; 10 bases fit TRBD1. Germline CDR1 is LGHNA and CDR2 is YSLEER. The V segment lost 1 base and the J segment 7 bases; nucleotides outside the gene matches: 6. The CDR3 covers 16 residues. The CDR3 region has the DNA TGCGCCAGCAGCCAAGGACGGGGACAGGGGCTTGAAAAACTGTTTTTT. Translation gives CASSQGRGQGLEKLFF.

V and J are TRBV2 and TRBJ1-2; 12 bases align to TRBD1. The CDR3 has 15 amino acids. V lost 7 bases and J lost 7; bases outside the gene matches: 10. The V gene's germline CDR1 is SNHLY and CDR2 FYNNEI. DNA of the CDR3: TGTGCCAGCAAGGGGACAGGGGGCTCTAGCGCTGGCTACACCTTC. Its translation is CASKGTGGSSAGYTF.

V is TRBV30 and J is TRBJ1-4; TRBD1 agrees at 7 bases. CDR1 and CDR2 (germline): GTSNPN, SVGIG (reference sequence). This CDR3 spans 13 amino acids. J gave up 4 bases and V 7 bases, and 6 bases lay outside the gene matches. In DNA form, the CDR3 reads TGTGCCTATACGGGACAGATTAATGAAAAACTGTTTTTT. Amino acids: CAYTGQINEKLFF.

V and J are TRBV3-1 (or the pseudogene TRBV3-2) and TRBJ2-7; D may be TRBD1 (6 bases). Trimming shortened V by 4 bases and J by 6 bases, and 16 bases separated the two germline ends. Germline V gene lookup returns CDR1 LGHDT and CDR2 YNNKEL (reference sequence). This CDR3 contains 14 residues. The CDR3 reads CASSPPLRGTEQYF. CDR3 in DNA: TGTGCCAGCAGCCCGCCCCTTAGGGGGACCGAGCAGTACTTC.